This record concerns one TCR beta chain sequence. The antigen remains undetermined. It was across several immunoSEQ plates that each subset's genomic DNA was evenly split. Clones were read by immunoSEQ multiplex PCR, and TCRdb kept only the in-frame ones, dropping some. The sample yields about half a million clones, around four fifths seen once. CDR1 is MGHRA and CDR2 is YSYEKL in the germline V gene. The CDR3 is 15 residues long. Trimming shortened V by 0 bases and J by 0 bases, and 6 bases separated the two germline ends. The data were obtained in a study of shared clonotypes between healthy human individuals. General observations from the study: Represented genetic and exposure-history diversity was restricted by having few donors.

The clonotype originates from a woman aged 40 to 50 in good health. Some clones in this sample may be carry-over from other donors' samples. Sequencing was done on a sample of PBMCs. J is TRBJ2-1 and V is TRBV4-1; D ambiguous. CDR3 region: CASSQDWGSYNEQFF. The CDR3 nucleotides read TGCGCCAGCAGCCAAGATTGGGGCTCCTACAATGAGCAGTTCTTC.